Here is one TCR beta chain with its context. No antigen is known for it. All of the isolated RNA was reverse transcribed, so expressed TCRB transcripts were sequenced. TCRdb keeps only in-frame clones here, not all; method: immunoSEQ multiplex PCR. The repertoire has around 250,000 clones, less than 35% of them found once; the top ten carry 4%. The data were taken from a study of beta chain features in type 1 diabetes. General study results and limits: Shorter TCRB CDR3s, moderately but significantly so, marked every one of the four CD4+ subsets in Type 1 diabetes patients.

Material for sequencing was central memory CD4+ T cells from blood. This clonotype originated in a man between 25 and 39 years old in good health.

DNA of the CDR3: TGTGCCAGCAGTGAGGGCTGGGCTAGCGGGAGAGGGGACATTCAGTACTTC. Translation gives CASSEGWASGRGDIQYF. The chain couples TRBV25-1 to TRBJ2-4; TRBD2 aligns across 10 bases. Germline-derived CDR1 and CDR2 are MGHDK and SYGVNS. The CDR3 has 17 amino acids. V shed 3 bases and J 8 bases; nucleotides not matched to a gene: 13.